Shown below are 7 T cell receptor beta chains from a single sample sequenced in a study of T cells in Graves' hyperthyroidism and ophthalmopathy. RNA transcripts gave rise to amplified TCR beta CDR3 regions. The TCR CDR3 was amplified in a first-round RT-PCR using the HTBI primer set. TCRdb passed the multiplex PCR reads through MiXCR, listing each CDR3 protein once. The data contain hundreds of thousands of distinct CDR3 sequences, around 15% of them singletons. The sample was blood. The origin of the receptors is a woman aged 40 to 50 with Graves' ophthalmopathy.

This clonotype was seen only a few times. A much larger clone is a single base away; this may be a read error. V gene TRBV29-1 combines with J gene TRBJ1-1, with unresolved D. V gave up 1 base and J gave up 1 base, with 7 bases separating them. Germline V gene data show CDR1 as SQVTM and CDR2 as ANQGSEA. CDR3 length equals 13 residues. CDR3 region: CSVEGRENTEAFF. The CDR3 coding sequence is TGCAGCGTTGAAGGACGGGAGAACACTGAAGCTTTCTTT.

This clonotype was seen repeatedly, ten times or more. V and J are TRBV24-1 and TRBJ1-1; TRBD1 might be the D (5 bases). Germline CDR1 reads KGHDR; CDR2 reads SFDVKD. This CDR3 has 14 amino acids. V dropped 4 bases and J dropped 2 bases, with 10 bases sitting between them. The CDR3 DNA reads as TGTGCCACCAGTGACGGGGGAAGCAACACTGAAGCTTTCTTT. It translates to CATSDGGSNTEAFF.

This clonotype was recorded at least ten times. The chain combines TRBV7-3 with TRBJ2-7; D ambiguous. Per the germline V gene, CDR1 is SGHTA and CDR2 is FQGTGA. V dropped 3 bases and J dropped 5 bases, with 11 bases sitting between them. There are 13 residues in the CDR3. The CDR3 here is CASSLIAGDEQYF. CDR3 sequence (DNA): TGTGCCAGCAGCTTGATTGCTGGCGACGAGCAGTACTTC.

This clonotype has just a few counts. This sequence joins TRBV7-6 and TRBJ2-6, with TRBD1 matching over 7 bases. J lost 3 bases, V lost 5 bases, and 4 bases had no gene match. Looked up from germline, CDR1 is SGHVS and CDR2 is FNYEAQ. CDR3 size: 15 residues. Here the CDR3 reads CASSQTGIGANVLTF. The CDR3 bases are TGTGCCAGCAGCCAGACAGGGATTGGGGCCAACGTCCTGACTTTC.

This clonotype has at least ten counts. This sequence joins TRBV19 and TRBJ1-5, with D unclear. Trimming pared 1 base from V and 1 base from J, leaving 8 bases between. The length of the CDR3 is 15 residues. Germline V CDR1 and CDR2: LNHDA, SQIVND (reference sequence). The CDR3: CASSIVLDSNQPQHF. CDR3 coding DNA: TGTGCCAGTAGTATAGTGTTAGACAGCAATCAGCCCCAGCATTTT. Using reference TRBV19 and TRBJ1-5 for the parts outside the CDR3, the full variable domain is DGGITQSPKYLFRKEGQNVTLSCEQNLNHDAMYWYRQDPGQGLRLIYYSQIVNDFQKGDIAEGYSVSREKKESFPLTVTSAQKNPTAFYLCASSIVLDSNQPQHFGDGTRLSIL.

This clonotype was picked up many times. The chain recombines TRBV19 with TRBJ1-1; D possibly corresponds to TRBD1 (6 bases). CDR3 length: 14 amino acids. V gave up 6 bases and J gave up 3 bases, with 14 bases separating them. CDR1 LNHDA and CDR2 SQIVND come from the germline V gene (reference sequence). DNA of the CDR3: TGTGCCAGTAGAGAACAGGGTGAGGACACTGAAGCTTTCTTT. Residues: CASREQGEDTEAFF.

There are many counts of this clonotype. The J gene is TRBJ2-7, the V gene TRBV19; the D gene could be TRBD1 or TRBD2 (5 bases each). Germline V CDR1 and CDR2: LNHDA, SQIVND (reference sequence). Trimming removed 5 bases at V and 2 bases at J, with 13 bases between. The CDR3 length is 14 residues. The CDR3, as DNA: TGTGCCAGTAGTCCCGGGACCCAAGCCTACGAGCAGTACTTC. This codes for CASSPGTQAYEQYF.